Below, 29 T cell receptor beta chains from the same sample are listed, as sequenced in a study of blood T cell repertoires in COVID-19. The assay was immunoSEQ multiplex PCR, and TCRdb's table has in-frame clones only and misses some. The sample has hundreds of thousands of clones, 90% seen once. The sample was PBMCs or T cells enriched from blood (not recorded which). Source of these receptors: a woman between 18 and 29 years old with acute COVID-19.

The chain joins TRBV2 to TRBJ2-4, with 8 bases identical to TRBD2. CDR1 and CDR2 from the germline V gene are SNHLY and FYNNEI. The CDR3 runs 19 residues. V gave up 1 base and J gave up 1 base; unmatched junction bases: 12. In nucleotides, the CDR3 is TGTGCCAGCAGTGAAGTGGGACGGGCGGGAGGAGGGGCCAAAAACATTCAGTACTTC. Its protein is CASSEVGRAGGGAKNIQYF.

This clone showed up just once. V is TRBV25-1 and J is TRBJ2-2; 8 bases fit TRBD1. J lost 4 bases, V lost 3 bases, and 7 bases had no gene match. This CDR3 contains 16 residues. Germline V gives CDR1 MGHDK, CDR2 SYGVNS. CDR3 nucleotide sequence: TGTGCCAGCAGTGAGGTAGACAGGGGCTTCACCGGGGAGCTGTTTTTT. This gives the protein CASSEVDRGFTGELFF.

This chain connects TRBV5-1 to TRBJ2-1; 12 bases line up with TRBD1. The V gene end was trimmed by 3 bases and the J gene end by 9 bases; junction bases not matched to a gene: 4. CDR3 length: 14 residues. The germline CDR1 and CDR2 sequences are SGHRS and YFSETQ. As DNA, the CDR3 is TGCGCCAGCAGCTCGGGACAGGGGGCAGGTGAGCAGTTCTTC. Its protein is CASSSGQGAGEQFF.

Comments on this clone: Germline is not matched at one junction end, which may reflect a read error. The chain carries TRBV15 and TRBJ2-7; D not certain. Germline CDR1 reads LNHNV; CDR2 reads YYDKDF (reference sequence). The CDR3 sequence is 11 residues long. The CDR3 loop is CATSSSHEQYF. Written as DNA, the CDR3 is TGTGCCACCAGCAGCTCCCACGAGCAGTACTTC.

This chain links TRBV2 with TRBJ2-1; 10 bases are shared with TRBD2. The ends lost 4 bases at V and 5 bases at J; junction bases unmatched: 2. Per the germline V gene, CDR1 is SNHLY and CDR2 is FYNNEI. The CDR3 length is 14 residues. In nucleotides, the CDR3 is TGTGCCAGCAGTGTGCTAGCGGGGGACAATGAGCAGTTCTTC. As protein: CASSVLAGDNEQFF.

The V and J genes are TRBV6-6 and TRBJ2-3; D is ambiguous. The CDR3 has 12 amino acids. Germline CDR1 is MNHNY and CDR2 is SVGAGI (reference sequence). V dropped 4 bases and J dropped 2 bases, with 4 bases sitting between them. CDR3 sequence: CASSSHTDTQYF. CDR3 DNA: TGTGCCAGCAGTTCCCACACAGATACGCAGTATTTT.

The chain is built from TRBV7-9 and TRBJ2-1; D not certain. In germline, CDR1 is SEHNR, CDR2 FQNEAQ (reference sequence). The CDR3 is 14 amino acids. The V gene lost 5 bases and the J gene lost 8 bases, with 16 bases spanning the gap. The CDR3 sequence: CASSPKGAFDEQFF. The CDR3 DNA reads as TGTGCCAGCAGCCCGAAAGGAGCCTTCGATGAGCAGTTCTTC. Supplemented by reference TRBV7-9 and TRBJ2-1, the full variable domain reads DTGVSQNPRHKITKRGQNVTFRCDPISEHNRLYWYRQTLGQGPEFLTYFQNEAQLEKSRLLSDRFSAERPKGSFSTLEIQRTEQGDSAMYLCASSPKGAFDEQFFGPGTRLTVL.

This chain connects TRBV19 to TRBJ2-1; perhaps TRBD2 as D (5 bases). V lost 10 bases and J 9 bases, leaving 19 bases between the germline ends. Germline V gene sequence: CDR1 LNHDA, CDR2 SQIVND (reference sequence). The CDR3 spans 13 residues. The CDR3 loop reads CATKTDTRGEQFF. Here the CDR3 DNA reads TGTGCCACCAAGACCGATACTCGGGGTGAGCAGTTCTTC.

The gene calls are TRBV18 and TRBJ2-3, with TRBD1 identical over 7 bases. Trimming took 2 bases from V and 1 from J; bases not matched to a gene: 0. CDR1 and CDR2 from the germline V gene are KGHSH and LQKENI. CDR3 size: 14 residues. CDR3 sequence (DNA): TGTGCCAGCTCACCAACAGGGGGCACAGATACGCAGTATTTT. Translation gives CASSPTGGTDTQYF.

The rearrangement joins TRBV6-5 to TRBJ2-2; TRBD1 might be the D (5 bases). The germline gives CDR1 MNHEY, CDR2 SVGAGI. V was clipped by 6 bases and J by 2 bases, with 7 bases between them. This CDR3 has 13 amino acids. The chain's CDR3 is CASRDTNTGELFF. For the CDR3, the DNA is TGTGCCAGCAGGGACACCAACACCGGGGAGCTGTTTTTT.

This chain links TRBV27 with TRBJ1-2; D is ambiguous. V gave up 3 bases and J gave up 7 bases, with 24 bases separating them. The germline V gene encodes CDR1 MNHEY and CDR2 SMNVEV (reference sequence). This CDR3 spans 17 amino acids. This CDR3 is CASSLGRSGRRTSGYTF. The CDR3, as DNA: TGTGCCAGCAGTTTGGGCAGGTCGGGGAGAAGAACCTCTGGCTACACCTTC.

V and J are TRBV20-1 and TRBJ1-1; 7 bases match TRBD1. J gave up 7 bases and V 3 bases, and 5 bases lay outside the gene matches. Germline CDR1 and CDR2: DFQATT and SNEGSKA (reference sequence). The CDR3 loop spans 12 amino acids. CDR3 region: CSASRQGLEAFF. DNA for the CDR3: TGCAGTGCTAGTCGACAGGGACTTGAAGCTTTCTTT.

The V gene is TRBV27, the J gene TRBJ2-5; 9 bases line up with TRBD2. Unmatched junction bases numbered 18, after V lost 8 bases and J lost 2 bases. Germline CDR1 MNHEY, CDR2 SMNVEV (reference sequence). This CDR3 has 18 residues. This CDR3 reads CASSTRLAGGPNQETQYF. In nucleotides, the CDR3 is TGTGCCAGCTCGACGCGTCTGGCGGGAGGGCCGAATCAAGAGACCCAGTACTTC.

The rearrangement links TRBV6-5 to TRBJ2-1; 10 bases are shared with TRBD2. Germline CDR1 and CDR2: MNHEY and SVGAGI. V trimming: 4 bases; J trimming: 7 bases; junction bases outside the gene matches: 7. This CDR3 contains 15 residues. The CDR3 DNA is TGTGCCAGCAGTTCCTCCCGGACTAGCGGTAATGAGCAGTTCTTC. It yields the protein CASSSSRTSGNEQFF.

This chain joins TRBV10-1 and TRBJ1-6; TRBD1 matches 9 bases. This CDR3 has 17 amino acids. CDR1 and CDR2 (germline): WNHNN, SYGVQD (reference sequence). The junction had 7 bases not matched to a gene; V was cut back by 0 bases and J by 7 bases. CDR3 protein: CASSESIGTGNNSPLHF. The CDR3 DNA is TGCGCCAGCAGTGAGTCGATTGGGACAGGGAACAATTCACCCCTCCACTTT.

This clone was detected once. The chain links TRBV27 to TRBJ1-1; 9 bases align to TRBD1. This CDR3 is 15 amino acids long. Germline V CDR1 and CDR2: MNHEY, SMNVEV (reference sequence). After removal of 8 bases from V and 5 bases from J, the junction contained 12 bases not matched to a gene. The CDR3 loop reads CASYNTGTGSTEAFF. The CDR3 nucleotides read TGTGCCAGCTATAATACCGGGACAGGGAGTACTGAAGCTTTCTTT.

The V call is TRBV9, the J call TRBJ2-2, with a tentative D call TRBD2 (6 bases). With 0 bases removed from V and 1 base from J, the gap between germline ends came to 7 bases. CDR1 and CDR2 from the germline V gene are SGDLS and YYNGEE. The CDR3 sequence is 15 residues long. The CDR3 nucleotides are TGTGCCAGCAGCGTAGCGGAGGGGAACACCGGGGAGCTGTTTTTT. Translating gives CASSVAEGNTGELFF. The full variable domain, completed using reference TRBV9 and TRBJ2-2, is DSGVTQTPKHLITATGQRVTLRCSPRSGDLSVYWYQQSLDQGLQFLIQYYNGEERAKGNILERFSAQQFPDLHSELNLSSLELGDSALYFCASSVAEGNTGELFFGEGSRLTVL.

The J gene is TRBJ2-1, the V gene TRBV4-2; no definite D call. V lost 0 bases, J lost 0 bases, and 9 bases lay in between. Germline CDR1 LGHNA, CDR2 YNFKEQ. The CDR3 runs to 16 residues. The CDR3 bases are TGTGCCAGCAGCCAAGATTGGGCGAACTCCTACAATGAGCAGTTCTTC. Its translation is CASSQDWANSYNEQFF.

The CDR3 DNA is TGCGCCAGCAGCCGGGACAGCGCTAACTATGGCTACACCTTC. Amino acids: CASSRDSANYGYTF. The rearrangement joins TRBV5-1 to TRBJ1-2; 7 bases align to TRBD1. This CDR3 has 14 amino acids. Germline V gene data show CDR1 as SGHRS and CDR2 as YFSETQ. Germline trimming cut 4 bases from V and 0 bases from J; bases unmatched to any gene: 3.

A note on this clone: Distinct nucleotide sequences in the sample also encode this CDR3. The rearrangement joins TRBV30 to TRBJ2-1; no clear D gene. The CDR3 has 11 residues. The germline V gene encodes CDR1 GTSNPN and CDR2 SVGIG (reference sequence). V was pared by 0 bases and J by 6 bases, with 3 bases between. The CDR3 loop reads CAWSVSNEQFF. In nucleotides, the CDR3 is TGTGCCTGGAGTGTGAGCAATGAGCAGTTCTTC.

The chain employs TRBV4-1 and TRBJ2-1, with 7 nucleotides matching TRBD1. Germline loops: CDR1 MGHRA, CDR2 YSYEKL. V was pared by 1 base and J by 2 bases, with 11 bases of the junction left unmatched. This CDR3 has 18 amino acids. The CDR3 sequence is CASSQGLARGQTYNEQFF. As DNA, the CDR3 is TGCGCCAGCAGCCAAGGGTTAGCAAGGGGGCAGACCTACAATGAGCAGTTCTTC.

The chain carries TRBV19 and TRBJ1-2; a weak D match, TRBD1 (6 bases). The length of the CDR3 is 11 residues. V was cut by 9 bases and J by 8 bases, with 13 bases left in between. Per germline, CDR1 LNHDA and CDR2 SQIVND (reference sequence). Here the CDR3 reads CASGGAIGYTF. CDR3 nucleotides: TGTGCCAGCGGGGGGGCTATCGGCTACACCTTC.

V is TRBV19 and J is TRBJ2-2, with TRBD2 identical over 8 bases. V gave up 3 bases and J gave up 4 bases; unmatched junction bases: 7. CDR1 and CDR2 from the germline V gene are LNHDA and SQIVND (reference sequence). CDR3 size: 16 residues. CDR3 sequence (DNA): TGTGCCAGTAGTATCTTAGGCGGGAGGACCACCGGGGAGCTGTTTTTT. This sequence encodes CASSILGGRTTGELFF.

This sequence joins TRBV7-2 and TRBJ1-2; 7 nucleotides align to TRBD1. The CDR3 is 12 amino acids. V dropped 3 bases and J dropped 11; count of bases not matched to a gene: 6. CDR1 is SGHTA, CDR2 FQGNSA, per germline. CDR3 loop: CASSFQQGRYTF. The CDR3 nucleotides read TGTGCCAGCAGCTTCCAACAGGGGAGGTACACCTTC.

The V gene is TRBV5-1, the J gene TRBJ1-5, with 11 bases identical to TRBD1. This CDR3 region has 15 residues. Germline V CDR1 and CDR2: SGHRS, YFSETQ. V lost 2 bases and J lost 4; bases outside the gene matches: 2. The CDR3 nucleotides read TGCGCCAGCAGCTTCGGGACAGGGGGGAATCAGCCCCAGCATTTT. Amino acids: CASSFGTGGNQPQHF. Full variable domain (outside the CDR3, taken from reference TRBV5-1 and TRBJ1-5): KAGVTQTPRYLIKTRGQQVTLSCSPISGHRSVSWYQQTPGQGLQFLFEYFSETQRNKGNFPGRFSGRQFSNSRSEMNVSTLELGDSALYLCASSFGTGGNQPQHFGDGTRLSIL.

Comments on this clone: In the same sample, other DNA sequences code for this CDR3. This chain uses TRBV12-3 or TRBV12-4 with TRBJ2-7; D gene unclear. Trimming took 3 bases from V and 0 from J, leaving 6 bases between them. The CDR3 loop spans 13 amino acids. The CDR3 protein is CASSFPSSYEQYF. The CDR3 nucleotides are TGTGCCAGCAGTTTTCCCAGCTCCTACGAGCAGTACTTC.

J is TRBJ1-1 and V is TRBV24-1, with D perhaps TRBD1 (5 bases). The V gene lost 7 bases and the J gene lost 7 bases, with 12 bases spanning the gap. This CDR3 spans 12 amino acids. From germline, CDR1 is KGHDR and CDR2 SFDVKD. The DNA for the CDR3 is TGTGCCACCAGCTCCGGGGGGTTTGAAGCTTTCTTT. The encoded protein is CATSSGGFEAFF.

The chain is built from TRBV3-1 (or the pseudogene TRBV3-2) and TRBJ2-5; perhaps TRBD1 as D (5 bases). CDR1 is LGHDT and CDR2 is YNNKEL in the germline V gene (reference sequence). The CDR3 runs to 13 residues. Trimming took off 6 bases at V and 1 base at J, with 9 bases between the two ends. In DNA, the CDR3 is TGTGCCAGCAGACCAGGGTTCCAAGAGACCCAGTACTTC. It translates to CASRPGFQETQYF.

The CDR3 bases are TGTGCCAGCAGCCAAGGCGGTCAGGGGGTGCGGTATGGCTACACCTTC. Amino acid sequence: CASSQGGQGVRYGYTF. J is TRBJ1-2 and V is TRBV7-2, with TRBD1 matching over 7 bases. CDR1 and CDR2 from the germline V gene are SGHTA and FQGNSA. The CDR3 runs 16 residues. J lost 5 bases, V lost 5 bases, and 14 bases had no gene match.